Reported below is one TCR beta chain. Assay version v3.0 of immunoSEQ was used, and it was run at survey level. TCRdb keeps only in-frame clones here, not all; method: immunoSEQ multiplex PCR. This sample has about 33,000 clones, with 95% to 96% found just once. This sample was taken from a study of long-term antiretroviral therapy in people with HIV. Trimming took 5 bases from V and 4 from J; bases not matched to a gene: 8. The length of the CDR3 is 14 residues. Germline values: CDR1 SGHNT, CDR2 YENEEA. This TCR was sampled from a young man with HIV. The source was unsorted PBMCs, collected around 6.6 years after starting antiretroviral therapy. The chain has TRBV11-3 and TRBJ2-7, with 7 bases matching TRBD2. The CDR3 region has the DNA TGTGCCAGCAGCCCGACTAGCCGATCTTACGAGCAGTACTTC. Translation gives CASSPTSRSYEQYF.